The clone carrying this T cell receptor beta chain was recorded only once. The data were produced by immunoSEQ multiplex PCR, yet TCRdb's version contains in-frame clones alone and is incomplete. The sample contains more than 200,000 clones, around nine tenths of which appear only once. The sample comes from a study of blood T cell repertoires in COVID-19. Germline lookup yields CDR1 SNHLY and CDR2 FYNNEI. The CDR3 runs to 17 residues. V trimming: 5 bases; J trimming: 0 bases; junction bases outside the gene matches: 5. The chain couples TRBV2 to TRBJ2-1, with 12 positions matching TRBD2. Input material: PBMCs or T cells enriched from blood (not recorded which). This clonotype was obtained from a young woman with acute COVID-19. DNA of the CDR3: TGTGCCAGCAGTTTACTAGCGGGGGGTAACTCCTACAATGAGCAGTTCTTC. Residues: CASSLLAGGNSYNEQFF. Full variable domain (outside the CDR3, taken from reference TRBV2 and TRBJ2-1): EPEVTQTPSHQVTQMGQEVILRCVPISNHLYFYWYRQILGQKVEFLVSFYNNEISEKSEIFDDQFSVERPDGSNFTLKIRSTKLEDSAMYFCASSLLAGGNSYNEQFFGPGTRLTVL.